This T cell receptor (beta chain) was observed in a study of CD8+ T cells in alopecia areata. V gave up 0 bases and J gave up 3 bases, with 21 bases separating them. This CDR3 region has 18 residues. Looked up from germline, CDR1 is SGHRS and CDR2 is YFSETQ. By its share, this clone is medium-sized (0.01 to 0.1%). Following extraction, RNA underwent reverse transcription to cDNA, which served as the sequencing template. Method: immunoSEQ multiplex PCR; TCRdb's copy keeps in-frame clones and lacks some. The sample includes 110,000 or so clones, approximately 59% of them seen just once. This clonotype was obtained from a human donor in good health. The sequenced sample was CD8+ T cells sorted from blood. V gene TRBV5-1 combines with J gene TRBJ1-1, with D unclear. CDR3 amino acids: CASSLAARGVVSDTEAFF. The DNA of the CDR3 is TGCGCCAGCAGCTTGGCAGCACGAGGCGTGGTTAGTGACACTGAAGCTTTCTTT.